The clone carrying this T cell receptor beta chain was detected a few times. Its antigen is still unknown. The CDR3 extends over 15 amino acids. Germline V CDR1 and CDR2: SGHVS, FNYEAQ. Trimming shortened V by 1 base and J by 4 bases, and 13 bases separated the two germline ends. The sample originates from a study of T cell repertoires in cytomegalovirus infection. Study-level information: In public TCR beta signatures, there were indications of both CMV infection and matching HLA type. Study outcomes and limitations: What dominated the ex vivo response were HLA-C-restricted CMV-specific TCR beta clonotypes.

TCRdb re-called the reads through MiXCR, storing one row per CDR3 protein. The sample holds roughly 920,000 distinct CDR3 sequences, around 31% seen once. This specimen consisted of cultured CD8+ T cells from PBMCs, obtained from culture after CMV antigen stimulation. The chain has TRBV7-6 and TRBJ1-2; D not certain. This clonotype originated in a human donor in good health (CMV status not recorded). Some clones in this sample may be carry-over from other donors' samples. CDR3 loop: CASSLGSFSPYGYTF. CDR3 bases: TGTGCCAGCAGCTTAGGATCTTTCTCCCCCTATGGCTACACCTTC.